This T cell receptor (beta chain) came from a study of blood T cell repertoires in COVID-19 (dated by TCRdb to the early 2020s). Notes on the research overall: The collaborator samples originated in the United States, Italy and Spain and spanned the acute and convalescent phases of COVID-19. The prospective study material was composed of cDNA or gDNA derived from T cells, B-cell-depleted T cells, or PBMCs. The dataset comprised deeply sampled blood TCRbeta repertoires from subjects exposed to, actively infected with, or recovered from COVID-19. A freely available public database, intended as a resource for researchers studying the immune response to SARS-CoV-2, is where the repertoires were released. Samples came from the ongoing ImmuneRACE study (first 160 participants) plus 1,254 subjects from 6 global collaborators. The sample metadata nearly always contained a de-identified subject ID, COVID-19 status, age in years and sex. Where available, HLA class I and class II types were obtained from metadata supplied by the sample provider rather than from assay-based typing.

TCRbeta CDR3 regions were amplified from genomic DNA using the immunoSEQ Assay, a bias-controlled multiplex PCR. As for the authors' bioinformatics: Nucleated cell counts per sample were estimated from amplification of reference gene primers within the assay. Sequence reads were collapsed and filtered to measure the absolute abundance of every unique TCRbeta CDR3 rearrangement. For each sample, productive Simpson clonality was calculated as the square root of Simpson's diversity index across productive rearrangements. TCRdb mirrors the immuneACCESS table, restricted to in-frame sequences. Some clones are absent from its copies; in checked studies, under half trace to an unresolved V gene, and the reason for the others is unknown. That table furnishes V, J and clone size, whereas the DNA furnished D and trimming. The sample includes roughly 98,000 clones, with around 82% observed a single time. Approximately 11% of the sample rests with the top ten.

This clone was observed a few times. It has no known antigen specificity. No qualities accompany the bases; no much larger clone lies one base away. Whole blood was collected in K2EDTA tubes by collaborating institutions according to the institutions' own protocols. For TCRbeta analysis, collaborators shipped samples in one of three forms: frozen whole blood, isolated PBMCs, or DNA extracted from either of those sample types. CDR1 is given as GTSNPN and CDR2 as SVGIG, both from the germline V gene (reference sequence). At the junction V is shortened by 3 bases and J by 1 base, with 10 bases in between. From its cysteine to its phenylalanine, the CDR3 spans 13 amino acids. The DNA shown is the 39-base CDR3, in frame from base 1. General study outcomes and caveats: How much clinical and demographic metadata was included differed by source and by participant, and the metadata was provided uncurated.

The receptor was isolated from an older man with active or convalescent COVID-19. The sequenced material came from peripheral blood. The sequence joins TRBV30 to TRBJ2-7, with no confidently assigned D gene. CDR3 sequence: CAWRLTGSYEQYF. The bases read TGTGCCTGGAGACTGACCGGGTCCTACGAGCAGTACTTC.